The sequence of this T cell receptor (beta chain) was determined in a study of cytomegalovirus exposure and HLA in healthy donors. At the level of the study: Both the 120 validation repertoires and the 666 first-cohort repertoires used the same platform, as reported by a later analysis.

V was pared by 2 bases and J by 2 bases, with 13 bases between. The CDR3 has 15 amino acids. Germline values: CDR1 GTSNPN, CDR2 SVGIG (reference sequence). This clone was observed a handful of times. This table comes from immunoSEQ multiplex PCR, and its TCRdb copy is limited to in-frame clones, with some not included. The sample holds a few hundred thousand clones, roughly 87% seen once. These donors were members of the 120-subject validation cohort, a group separate from the approximately 700-subject first cohort. This chain links TRBV30 with TRBJ1-5, with a weak D call TRBD1 (5 bases). The sequenced sample consisted of PBMCs. The sequence came from a man younger than 45 in good health and CMV-seronegative. The CDR3 DNA is TGTGCCTGGAGTCGACAGACTGGTGGCAATCAGCCCCAGCATTTT. Its protein is CAWSRQTGGNQPQHF.